These 7 T cell receptor beta chains came from one sample sequenced in a study of control samples from healthy donors and cancer patients. The method was immunoSEQ multiplex PCR; TCRdb's version includes in-frame clones alone and lacks a portion of them. The repertoire holds approximately 9,100 clones, with roughly 90% as singletons. The sequencing input was PBMCs. Source of these receptors: a man between 60 and 70 years old with colorectal cancer.

The V and J genes are TRBV5-4 and TRBJ2-5; 8 nucleotides align to TRBD2. The V gene's germline CDR1 is SGHNT and CDR2 YYREEE (reference sequence). CDR3 length: 15 amino acids. V was pared by 3 bases and J by 1 base, with 5 bases of the junction left unmatched. CDR3 sequence: CASSWGRGVQETQYF. CDR3 DNA: TGTGCCAGCAGCTGGGGGCGGGGGGTCCAAGAGACCCAGTACTTC.

This clone was seen more than once but under ten times. This chain uses TRBV27 with TRBJ2-3; no clear D. Germline V gives CDR1 MNHEY, CDR2 SMNVEV (reference sequence). The CDR3 runs 16 residues. Trimming pared 2 bases from V and 2 bases from J, leaving 14 bases between. As DNA, the CDR3 is TGTGCCAGCAGTTTACAAGCTAACGGGCCCACAGATACGCAGTATTTT. Translation: CASSLQANGPTDTQYF.

CDR3 in DNA: TGTGCCAGCAGGAAGACCGCGAACTCCTACAATGAGCAGTTCTTC. This gives the protein CASRKTANSYNEQFF. This sequence joins TRBV5-4 and TRBJ2-1; D ambiguous. The CDR3 consists of 15 residues. CDR1 is SGHNT, CDR2 YYREEE, per germline (reference sequence). Trimming pared 5 bases from V and 0 bases from J, leaving 12 bases between.

The rearrangement uses TRBV4-3 and TRBJ2-1, with 8 bases aligning to TRBD1. The length of the CDR3 is 17 residues. Germline V CDR1 and CDR2: LGHNA, YSLEER. V shed 0 bases, J shed 3 bases, and the junction held 7 bases outside the gene matches. This chain's CDR3 is CASSQDPTGESYNEQFF. DNA for the CDR3: TGCGCCAGCAGCCAAGATCCGACAGGGGAAAGCTACAATGAGCAGTTCTTC.

This chain uses TRBV5-1 with TRBJ1-1; TRBD1 agrees at 7 bases. Germline CDR1 SGHRS, CDR2 YFSETQ. The J segment lost 4 bases and the V segment lost 3 bases, leaving 6 bases of the junction unmatched. The CDR3 has 14 residues. CDR3 region: CASSSGGGSTEAFF. The CDR3 DNA reads as TGCGCCAGCAGCTCAGGGGGAGGGAGCACTGAAGCTTTCTTT.

The rearrangement uses TRBV30 and TRBJ2-7; tentative D call: TRBD1 (5 bases). The V gene's germline CDR1 is GTSNPN and CDR2 SVGIG (reference sequence). V was clipped by 5 bases and J by 1 base, with 18 bases between them. The length of the CDR3 is 15 residues. CDR3: CAWSGGRAQSYEQYF. The DNA of the CDR3 is TGTGCCTGGTCTGGTGGCAGGGCCCAGTCCTACGAGCAGTACTTC.

J is TRBJ1-6 and V is TRBV19; a weak D match, TRBD1 (6 bases). The CDR3 is made up of 16 amino acids. CDR1 and CDR2 from the germline V gene are LNHDA and SQIVND (reference sequence). Trimming pared 3 bases from V and 7 bases from J, leaving 16 bases between. CDR3 in amino acids: CASSIYQGPFNSPLHF. The CDR3, as DNA: TGTGCCAGTAGTATTTATCAGGGGCCATTCAATTCACCCCTCCACTTT.